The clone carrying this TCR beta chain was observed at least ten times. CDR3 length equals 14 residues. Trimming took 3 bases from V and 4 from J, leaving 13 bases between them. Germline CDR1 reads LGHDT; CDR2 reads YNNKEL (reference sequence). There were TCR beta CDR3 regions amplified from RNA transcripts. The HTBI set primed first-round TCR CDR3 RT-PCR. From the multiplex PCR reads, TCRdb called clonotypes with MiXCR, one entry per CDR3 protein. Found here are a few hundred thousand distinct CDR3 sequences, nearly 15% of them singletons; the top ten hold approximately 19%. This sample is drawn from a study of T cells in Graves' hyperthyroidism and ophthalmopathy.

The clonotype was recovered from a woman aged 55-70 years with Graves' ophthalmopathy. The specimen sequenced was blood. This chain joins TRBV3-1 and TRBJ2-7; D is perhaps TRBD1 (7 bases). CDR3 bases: TGTGCCAGCAGCCAGGAGGGGACAGTATACGAGCAGTACTTC. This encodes CASSQEGTVYEQYF.